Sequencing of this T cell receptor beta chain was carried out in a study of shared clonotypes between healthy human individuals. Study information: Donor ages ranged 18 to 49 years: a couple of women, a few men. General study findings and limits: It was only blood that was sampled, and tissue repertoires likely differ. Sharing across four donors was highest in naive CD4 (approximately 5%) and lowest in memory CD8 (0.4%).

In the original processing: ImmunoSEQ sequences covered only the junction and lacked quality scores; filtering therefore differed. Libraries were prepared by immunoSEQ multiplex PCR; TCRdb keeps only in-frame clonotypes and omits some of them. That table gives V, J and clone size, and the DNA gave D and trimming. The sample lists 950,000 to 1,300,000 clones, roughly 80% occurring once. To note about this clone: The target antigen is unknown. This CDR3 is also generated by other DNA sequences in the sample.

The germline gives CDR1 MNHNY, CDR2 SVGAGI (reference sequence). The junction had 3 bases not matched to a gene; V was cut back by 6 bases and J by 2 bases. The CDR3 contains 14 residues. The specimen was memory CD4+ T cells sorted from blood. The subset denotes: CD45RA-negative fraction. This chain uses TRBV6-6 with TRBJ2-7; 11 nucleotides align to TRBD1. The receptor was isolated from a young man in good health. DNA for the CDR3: TGTGCCAGCAGGGGGGGACAGGGGGCCTACGAGCAGTACTTC. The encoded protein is CASRGGQGAYEQYF.